A single sample is the source of the 26 T cell receptor beta chains below, sequenced in a study of esophageal squamous cell carcinoma under preoperative chemotherapy. Stated time point: before preoperative PTX-NDP chemotherapy. Using its own MiXCR run on the PCR reads, TCRdb lists one record per CDR3 protein. The sample lists tens of thousands of distinct CDR3 sequences; 45% to 55% were seen once. This sample was obtained from a patient given preoperative chemotherapy. These receptors all come from a human donor with esophageal squamous cell carcinoma. The donor label of this sample is uncertain.

V is TRBV4-1 and J is TRBJ2-3, with 8 bases matching TRBD2. The CDR3 runs to 17 residues. V shed 0 bases, J shed 3 bases, and the junction held 8 bases outside the gene matches. Germline V gene data show CDR1 as MGHRA and CDR2 as YSYEKL. CDR3 sequence reads: CASSQEWEREWTDTQYF. The CDR3 DNA is TGCGCCAGCAGCCAAGAATGGGAGCGGGAGTGGACAGATACGCAGTATTTT.

The chain is built from TRBV7-4 and TRBJ2-2, with D unclear. The end of the DNA fits TRBJ2-3 better, so the J call may be wrong. This CDR3 region has 15 residues. Germline V gene sequence: CDR1 SGHVT, CDR2 SQSDAQ. The CDR3, as DNA: TGTGCCAGGAGCCGCCAGGCAGTGAGCACAGATGAGCAGTATTTT. Translation gives CARSRQAVSTDEQYF.

With respect to this clonotype: One end of the junction is discordant with germline, which a read error may explain. The rearrangement links TRBV7-2 to TRBJ2-4; maybe TRBD2 (7 bases). The CDR3 has 18 amino acids. Germline V CDR1 and CDR2: SGHTA, FQGNSA. The CDR3 here is CASSYRGRASGAQNTQYF. CDR3 sequence (DNA): TGTGCCAGCAGCTATAGGGGGAGGGCCTCCGGAGCCCAAAACACTCAGTACTTC.

This clonotype has a count of ten or more. The chain combines TRBV7-3 with TRBJ2-5; D is perhaps TRBD1 or TRBD2 (7 bases each). Gene TRBJ2-7 matches the end of the DNA better, so the J call may be wrong. Per the germline V gene, CDR1 is SGHTA and CDR2 is FQGTGA. There are 13 residues in the CDR3. CDR3 sequence (DNA): TGTGCCAGCAGCCCAGGGGGGGAGAACGAGCAGTACTTC. Residues: CASSPGGENEQYF.

Of note for this clonotype: One junction end disagrees with the germline gene, perhaps due to a read error. The rearrangement uses TRBV12-3 or TRBV12-4 and TRBJ2-3, with D unresolved. The CDR3 has 17 amino acids. CDR3 protein: CASSFIPFLGNTDTQYF. CDR3 DNA: TGTGCCAGCAGTTTTATTCCTTTTTTGGGAAACACAGATACGCAGTATTTC.

This clonotype was seen a handful of times. J is TRBJ2-7 and V is TRBV7-8; 11 nucleotides line up with TRBD2. This CDR3 region has 17 residues. The V gene's germline CDR1 is SGHVS and CDR2 FQNEAQ. V shed 4 bases and J 0 bases; nucleotides not matched to a gene: 8. CDR3 DNA sequence: TGTGCCAGCAGCTCCCAATTGGGACTAGCGGCCTCCTACGAGCAGTACTTC. Translation: CASSSQLGLAASYEQYF. The entire variable domain, with the rest obtained from reference TRBV7-8 and TRBJ2-7, is as follows: GAGVSQSPRYKVAKRGQDVALRCDPISGHVSLFWYQQALGQGPEFLTYFQNEAQLDKSGLPSDRFFAERPEGSVSTLKIQRTQQEDSAVYLCASSSQLGLAASYEQYFGPGTRLTVT.

Of note for this clonotype: The CDR3 end shows no conserved phenylalanine or tryptophan, and so a read error is likely. The chain recombines TRBV7-8 with TRBJ2-5, with 11 positions matching TRBD2. Matching the DNA end better, TRBJ2-1 makes the J call doubtful. Germline V gives CDR1 SGHVS, CDR2 FQNEAQ. CDR3 length equals 16 residues. The CDR3 region has the DNA TGTGCCAGCAGCCCGCCCTCTAGCGGGAGGCAGGCGACCCAGTTCTCC. Encoded protein: CASSPPSSGRQATQFS.

In its sample, this clonotype was seen a few times. V usage is TRBV6-2 or TRBV6-3 and J usage is TRBJ1-6; 8 bases line up with TRBD1. CDR3 size: 18 residues. Germline loops: CDR1 MNHEY, CDR2 SVGEGT. Losses at the gene ends were 5 bases for V and 2 bases for J; bases not matched to a gene: 11. CDR3 residues: CASSHLNPTGAYNSPLHF. In DNA form, the CDR3 reads TGTGCCAGCAGTCACCTTAATCCGACAGGGGCCTATAATTCACCCCTCCACTTT.

This clonotype was seen repeatedly, ten times or more. V and J are TRBV6-5 and TRBJ2-2; 8 bases align to TRBD1. The V gene end was trimmed by 7 bases and the J gene end by 1 base; junction bases not matched to a gene: 2. The CDR3 has 14 amino acids. Germline V CDR1 and CDR2: MNHEY, SVGAGI. The CDR3 sequence: CASKTGGNTGELFF. CDR3 DNA: TGTGCCAGCAAAACAGGGGGGAACACCGGGGAGCTGTTTTTT.

The table lists this clonotype with many counts. The gene calls are TRBV7-2 and TRBJ1-5; TRBD1 matches at 9 bases. After removal of 5 bases from V and 2 bases from J, the junction contained 1 base not matched to a gene. The germline V gene has CDR1 SGHTA and CDR2 FQGNSA. This CDR3 contains 14 residues. This chain's CDR3 is CASSRQGGNQPQHF. The CDR3 DNA sequence: TGTGCCAGCAGCCGACAGGGGGGCAATCAGCCCCAGCATTTT.

This clonotype was seen only a few times. This rearrangement joins TRBV6-2 or TRBV6-3 to TRBJ1-5; 10 bases are a match to TRBD1. CDR1 and CDR2 (germline): MNHEY, SVGEGT. Trimming removed 8 bases from V and 6 bases from J; junction bases left unmatched: 10. The length of the CDR3 is 15 residues. The CDR3 nucleotides read TGTGCCAGCTCCCTGGGGACAGGGGTGAGTCAGCCCCAGCATTTT. Encoded protein: CASSLGTGVSQPQHF.

The chain is built from TRBV7-2 and TRBJ2-3; TRBD1 agrees at 8 bases. Germline values: CDR1 SGHTA, CDR2 FQGNSA. This CDR3 has 14 amino acids. The CDR3 sequence is CAGRGRGAQETQYF. The CDR3, as DNA: TGTGCGGGCAGGGGGCGGGGTGCCCAAGAGACGCAGTATTTT.

This clonotype was detected only once. A read error is possible here, since a much larger clone lies one base away. V and J are TRBV7-8 and TRBJ2-1, with TRBD2 matching over 10 bases. Per germline, CDR1 SGHVS and CDR2 FQNEAQ. This CDR3 spans 13 amino acids. The CDR3, as DNA: TGTGCCCGCAGACAAGGACTAGCGGATGAGCAGTTCTTC. This sequence encodes CARRQGLADEQFF.

The V and J genes are TRBV15 and TRBJ2-1; TRBD2 aligns across 12 bases. V dropped 1 base and J dropped 7; count of bases not matched to a gene: 5. The V gene's germline CDR1 is LNHNV and CDR2 YYDKDF (reference sequence). This CDR3 has 16 amino acids. The CDR3 loop reads CATSRGTSGMGNEQFF. The CDR3 bases are TGTGCCACCAGCAGAGGGACTAGCGGGATGGGGAATGAGCAGTTCTTC.

Notes on this clonotype: The germline gene is not matched at one end of the junction; a read error may be the cause. V usage is TRBV15 and J usage is TRBJ2-1; tentatively, D is TRBD1 (6 bases). This CDR3 has 13 residues. Germline CDR1 is LNHNV and CDR2 is YYDKDF (reference sequence). The CDR3 region has the DNA TGTGCCACCAGCAGAGATACACAGGGAAGACTATGGTTC. Its translation is CATSRDTQGRLWF.

At least ten counts were recorded for this clonotype. A much more abundant neighbour one base away suggests this may be a read error. The gene calls are TRBV12-3 or TRBV12-4 and TRBJ2-5; D is unresolved. V was trimmed by 5 bases and J by 11 bases, leaving 15 bases between them. This CDR3 is built from 12 residues. In DNA form, the CDR3 reads TGTGCCAGCAGTCTAAAGACCGATGAGCAGTACTTC. Protein product: CASSLKTDEQYF.

The J gene is TRBJ2-5, the V gene TRBV18; 7 nucleotides line up with TRBD1. Matching the DNA end better, TRBJ2-7 makes the J call doubtful. The CDR3 is made up of 13 amino acids. Germline CDR1 and CDR2: KGHSH and LQKENI. The CDR3 DNA reads TGTGCCAGCTCAACGGACAGGTCCTACGAGCAGTACTTC. It translates to CASSTDRSYEQYF.

This clonotype was recorded a few times. V and J are TRBV7-2 and TRBJ2-1; TRBD2 might be the D (5 bases). The J call may be incorrect, as the DNA end agrees better with TRBJ2-7. The length of the CDR3 is 14 residues. Germline-derived CDR1 and CDR2 are SGHTA and FQGNSA. The CDR3 spells CASSLDVGRGEQYF. The CDR3 DNA reads TGTGCCAGCAGCTTAGATGTGGGTCGGGGCGAGCAGTACTTC.

This chain joins TRBV7-2 and TRBJ2-1; TRBD2 aligns across 11 bases. This CDR3 has 17 residues. The germline V gene has CDR1 SGHTA and CDR2 FQGNSA. V trimming: 5 bases; J trimming: 10 bases; junction bases outside the gene matches: 16. DNA of the CDR3: TGTGCCAGCAGCCCTACTCGTCTAGCGGGAGGAATTGGGGAGCAGTTCTTC. This sequence encodes CASSPTRLAGGIGEQFF.

This clonotype is medium-sized in the sample. This chain links TRBV7-9 with TRBJ2-2; 7 bases map to TRBD2. Germline loops: CDR1 SEHNR, CDR2 FQNEAQ (reference sequence). V lost 0 bases, J lost 7 bases, and 5 bases stayed unmatched. The CDR3 is made up of 15 amino acids. The DNA for the CDR3 is TGTGCCAGCAGCTTAGCGGGAGGGCCGGTCGGGGAGCTGTTTTTT. It is translated as CASSLAGGPVGELFF.

Remarks on this clonotype: At one of its ends the junction is not consistent with the germline gene, which may arise from a read error. The rearrangement uses TRBV7-3 and TRBJ2-4; possibly TRBD2 for D (6 bases). Germline CDR1 and CDR2: SGHTA and FQGTGA. The CDR3 sequence is 17 residues long. In DNA form, the CDR3 reads TGTGCCAGCAGCTTCAGACCCGGGGGACGGAACAAAGACATCCAGTACTTC. Translating it yields CASSFRPGGRNKDIQYF.

In this sample, this clonotype turned up once. V is TRBV7-3 and J is TRBJ2-7, with 10 bases lining up with TRBD1. Looked up from germline, CDR1 is SGHTA and CDR2 is FQGTGA. The CDR3 covers 15 residues. Trimming cost V 5 bases and J 1 base; bases outside gene matches: 5. The CDR3 nucleotides are TGTGCCAGCAGCCAGACAGGGGGCCTTTCCTACGAGCAGTACTTC. The encoded protein is CASSQTGGLSYEQYF.

As regards this clonotype: A read error is likely, as this CDR3 ends without the conserved phenylalanine or tryptophan. It is unclear where the CDR3 begins or ends on the DNA, so no DNA is shown, and the CDR3 is as TCRdb lists it. This chain links TRBV11-3 with TRBJ2-5; TRBD2 was called by the table and not checked on the DNA. From its first to its last residue, the CDR3 has 16 amino acids. Germline lookup yields CDR1 SGHNT and CDR2 YENEEA. The CDR3 is CASSSGIAGRQESQHL.

This clonotype has only a few counts. The chain carries TRBV6-1 and TRBJ1-1; D not resolved. There are 11 residues in the CDR3. Germline V gives CDR1 MNHNS, CDR2 SASEGT. Between the trimmed V and J ends, which lost 9 bases and 1 base, there was a span of 6 bases. The CDR3 spells CASSRNTEAFF. CDR3 sequence (DNA): TGTGCCAGTTCGAGGAACACTGAAGCTTTCTTT.

The chain couples TRBV7-3 to TRBJ2-1; 9 nucleotides align to TRBD2. The closer fit of TRBJ2-7 to the DNA end suggests the J call may be wrong. CDR1 and CDR2 from the germline V gene are SGHTA and FQGTGA. The CDR3 has 13 residues. The CDR3 here is CASSLMLAGEQYF. CDR3 in DNA: TGTGCCAGCAGCTTAATGCTAGCGGGGGAGCAGTACTTC.

The sample holds a few counts of this clonotype. The germline gene is not matched at one end of the junction; a read error may be the cause. V gene TRBV7-6 combines with J gene TRBJ2-3; 8 nucleotides match TRBD2. CDR3 length equals 14 residues. Germline CDR1 reads SGHVS; CDR2 reads FNYEAQ. The CDR3: CAGSGGRGRDTQYF. CDR3 coding DNA: TGTGCGGGCAGCGGGGGCCGTGGGCGAGATACGCAGTACTTT.